This T cell receptor (beta chain) was documented in a study of blood T cell repertoires in COVID-19. Measured with immunoSEQ multiplex PCR; TCRdb has only the in-frame clones, and not every one. The data contain about 480,000 clones, around 90% of them singletons. Germline-derived CDR1 and CDR2 are SQVTM and ANQGSEA. This CDR3 comprises 14 residues. V was clipped by 5 bases and J by 3 bases; unmatched bases: 4. A Seattle source enrolled patients during active infection and followed them longitudinally. The receptor's source is a woman between 50 and 59 years old with COVID-19, enrolled during active disease. This chain links TRBV29-1 with TRBJ2-7; 13 positions agree with TRBD2. The source material was peripheral blood. CDR3 DNA: TGCAGCGTTACCGGACTAGCGGGGGACTACGAGCAGTACTTC. This codes for CSVTGLAGDYEQYF.